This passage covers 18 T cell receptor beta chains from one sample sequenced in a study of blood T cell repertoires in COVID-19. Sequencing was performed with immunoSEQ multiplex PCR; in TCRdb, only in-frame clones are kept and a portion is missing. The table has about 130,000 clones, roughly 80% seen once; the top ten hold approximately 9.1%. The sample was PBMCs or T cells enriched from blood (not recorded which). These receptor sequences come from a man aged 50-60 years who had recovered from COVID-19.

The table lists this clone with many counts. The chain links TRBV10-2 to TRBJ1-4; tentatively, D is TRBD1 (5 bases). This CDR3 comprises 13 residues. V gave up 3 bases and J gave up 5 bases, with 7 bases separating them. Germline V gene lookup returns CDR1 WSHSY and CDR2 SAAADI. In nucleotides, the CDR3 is TGCGCCAGCAGTGATGGGGGGAATGAAAAACTGTTTTTT. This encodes CASSDGGNEKLFF.

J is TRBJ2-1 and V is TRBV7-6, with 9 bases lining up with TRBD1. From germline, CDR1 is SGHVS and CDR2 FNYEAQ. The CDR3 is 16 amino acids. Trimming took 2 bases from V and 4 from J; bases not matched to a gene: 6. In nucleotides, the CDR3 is TGTGCCAGCAGCTTATACGTACAGGGGGCATACAATGAGCAGTTCTTC. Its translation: CASSLYVQGAYNEQFF.

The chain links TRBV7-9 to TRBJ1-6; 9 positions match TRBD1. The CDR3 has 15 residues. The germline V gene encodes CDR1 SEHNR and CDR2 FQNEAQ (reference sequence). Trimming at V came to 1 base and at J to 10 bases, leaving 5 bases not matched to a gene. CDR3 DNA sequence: TGTGCCAGCAGCTTAGTACAGGGGGCGGGCTCACCCCTCCACTTT. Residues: CASSLVQGAGSPLHF.

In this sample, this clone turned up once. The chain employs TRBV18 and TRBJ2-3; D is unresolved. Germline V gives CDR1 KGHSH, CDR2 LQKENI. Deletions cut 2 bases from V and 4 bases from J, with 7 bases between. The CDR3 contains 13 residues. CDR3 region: CASSPSEADTQYF. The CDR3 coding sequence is TGTGCCAGCTCACCATCTGAGGCAGATACGCAGTATTTT.

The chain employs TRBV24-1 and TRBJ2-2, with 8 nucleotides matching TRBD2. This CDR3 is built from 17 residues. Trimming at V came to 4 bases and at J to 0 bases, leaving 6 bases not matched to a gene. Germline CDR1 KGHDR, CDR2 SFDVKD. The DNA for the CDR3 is TGTGCCACCAGTGACGCGGGGGGACTGACGAACACCGGGGAGCTGTTTTTT. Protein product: CATSDAGGLTNTGELFF.

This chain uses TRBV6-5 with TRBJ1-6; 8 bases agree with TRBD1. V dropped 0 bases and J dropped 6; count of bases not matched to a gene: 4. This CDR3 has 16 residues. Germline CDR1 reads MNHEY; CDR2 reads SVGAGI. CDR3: CASSYSFGQGNSPLHF. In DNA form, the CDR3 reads TGTGCCAGCAGTTACTCCTTTGGACAGGGTAATTCACCCCTCCACTTT.

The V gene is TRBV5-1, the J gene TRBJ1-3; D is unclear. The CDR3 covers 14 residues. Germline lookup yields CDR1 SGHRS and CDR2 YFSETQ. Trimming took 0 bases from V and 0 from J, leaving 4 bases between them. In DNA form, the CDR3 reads TGCGCCAGCAGCTTGGGGGCCTCTGGAAACACCATATATTTT. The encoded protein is CASSLGASGNTIYF.

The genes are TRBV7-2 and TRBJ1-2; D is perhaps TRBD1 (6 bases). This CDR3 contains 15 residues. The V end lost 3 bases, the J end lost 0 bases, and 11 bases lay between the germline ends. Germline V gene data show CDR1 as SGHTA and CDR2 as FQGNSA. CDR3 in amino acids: CASSFLQGANYGYTF. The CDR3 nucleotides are TGTGCCAGCAGCTTCCTACAGGGAGCTAACTATGGCTACACCTTC.

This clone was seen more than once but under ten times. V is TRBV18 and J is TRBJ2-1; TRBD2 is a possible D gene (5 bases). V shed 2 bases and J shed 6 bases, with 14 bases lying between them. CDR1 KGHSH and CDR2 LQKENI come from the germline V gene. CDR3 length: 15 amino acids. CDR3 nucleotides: TGTGCCAGCTCACCAATGGCCAGCCGGGGCAATGAGCAGTTCTTC. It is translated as CASSPMASRGNEQFF.

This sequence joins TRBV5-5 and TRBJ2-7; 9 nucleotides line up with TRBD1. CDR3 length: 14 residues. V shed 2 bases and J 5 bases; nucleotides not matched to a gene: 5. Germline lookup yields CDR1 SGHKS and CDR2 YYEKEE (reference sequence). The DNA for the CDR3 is TGTGCCAGCAGCTTCCGGGACAGGGTCGACGAGCAGTACTTC. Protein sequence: CASSFRDRVDEQYF.

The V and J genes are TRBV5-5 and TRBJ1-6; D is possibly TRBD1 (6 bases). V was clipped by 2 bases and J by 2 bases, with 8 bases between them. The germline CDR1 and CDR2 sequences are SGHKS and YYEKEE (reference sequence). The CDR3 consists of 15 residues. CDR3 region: CASSFSGAYNSPLHF. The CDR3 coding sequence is TGTGCCAGCAGCTTTTCAGGGGCCTATAATTCACCCCTCCACTTT.

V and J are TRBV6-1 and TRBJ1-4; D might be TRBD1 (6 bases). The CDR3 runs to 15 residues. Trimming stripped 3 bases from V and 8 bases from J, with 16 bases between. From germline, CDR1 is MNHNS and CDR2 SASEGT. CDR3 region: CASSESGGAGEKLFF. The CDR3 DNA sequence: TGTGCCAGCAGTGAGTCCGGGGGGGCTGGGGAAAAACTGTTTTTT.

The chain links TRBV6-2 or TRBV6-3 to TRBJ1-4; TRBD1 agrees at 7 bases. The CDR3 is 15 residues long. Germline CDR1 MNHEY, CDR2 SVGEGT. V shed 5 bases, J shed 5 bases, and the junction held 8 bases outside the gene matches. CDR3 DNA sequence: TGTGCCAGCAGTACCGACAGGGCGACGAATGAAAAACTGTTTTTT. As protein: CASSTDRATNEKLFF.

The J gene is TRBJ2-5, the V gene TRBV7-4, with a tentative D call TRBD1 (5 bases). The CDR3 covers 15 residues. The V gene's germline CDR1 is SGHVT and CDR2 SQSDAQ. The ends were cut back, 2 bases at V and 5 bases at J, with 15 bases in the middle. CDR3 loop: CASSLKSQGKETQYF. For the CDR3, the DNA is TGTGCCAGCAGCTTAAAAAGTCAGGGTAAGGAGACCCAGTACTTC.

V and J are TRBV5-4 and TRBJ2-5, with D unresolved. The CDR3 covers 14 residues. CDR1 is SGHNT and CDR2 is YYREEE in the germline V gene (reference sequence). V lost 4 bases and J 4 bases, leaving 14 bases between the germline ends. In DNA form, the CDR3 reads TGTGCCAGCAGCCCTGAGATATCTCTAGAGACCCAGTACTTC. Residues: CASSPEISLETQYF.

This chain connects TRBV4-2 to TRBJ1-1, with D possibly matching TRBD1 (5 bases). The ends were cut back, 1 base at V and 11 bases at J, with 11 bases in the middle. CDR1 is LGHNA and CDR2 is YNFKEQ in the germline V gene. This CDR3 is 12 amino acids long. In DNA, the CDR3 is TGTGCCAGCAGCCAAGTGCTAGGGGTGGCTTTCTTT. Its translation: CASSQVLGVAFF.

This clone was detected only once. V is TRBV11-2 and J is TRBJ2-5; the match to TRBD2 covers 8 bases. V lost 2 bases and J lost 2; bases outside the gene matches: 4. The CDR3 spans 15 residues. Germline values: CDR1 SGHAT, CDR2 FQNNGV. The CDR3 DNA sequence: TGTGCCAGCAGCTTATTGGAGCGGGGGCAAGAGACCCAGTACTTC. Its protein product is CASSLLERGQETQYF.

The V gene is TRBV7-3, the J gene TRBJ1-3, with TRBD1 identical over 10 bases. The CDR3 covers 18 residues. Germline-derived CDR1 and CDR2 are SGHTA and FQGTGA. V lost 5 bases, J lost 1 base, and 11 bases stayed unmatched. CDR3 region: CASSTRTGTGVSGNTIYF. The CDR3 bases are TGTGCCAGCAGCACCAGGACCGGGACAGGGGTTTCTGGAAACACCATATATTTT. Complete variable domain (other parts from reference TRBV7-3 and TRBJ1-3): GAGVSQTPSNKVTEKGKYVELRCDPISGHTALYWYRQSLGQGPEFLIYFQGTGAADDSGLPNDRFFAVRPEGSVSTLKIQRTERGDSAVYLCASSTRTGTGVSGNTIYFGEGSWLTVV.